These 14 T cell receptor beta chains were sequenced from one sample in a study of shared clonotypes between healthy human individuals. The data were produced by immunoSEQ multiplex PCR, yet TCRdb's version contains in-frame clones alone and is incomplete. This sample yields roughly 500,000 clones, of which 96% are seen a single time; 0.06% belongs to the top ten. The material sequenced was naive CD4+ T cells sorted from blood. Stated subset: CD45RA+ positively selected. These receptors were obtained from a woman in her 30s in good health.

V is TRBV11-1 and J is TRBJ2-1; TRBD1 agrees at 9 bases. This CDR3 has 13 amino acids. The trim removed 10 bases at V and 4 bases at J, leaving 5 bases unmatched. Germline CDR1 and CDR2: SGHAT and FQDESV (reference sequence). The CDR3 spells CATRGQGYNEQFF. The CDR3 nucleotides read TGTGCCACCAGGGGACAGGGATACAATGAGCAGTTCTTC.

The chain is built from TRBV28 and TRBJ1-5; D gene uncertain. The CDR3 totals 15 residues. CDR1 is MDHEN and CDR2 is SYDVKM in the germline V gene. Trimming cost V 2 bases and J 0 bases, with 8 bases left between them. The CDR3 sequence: CASSLPLHSNQPQHF. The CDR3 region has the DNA TGTGCCAGCAGTTTACCACTCCATAGCAATCAGCCCCAGCATTTT.

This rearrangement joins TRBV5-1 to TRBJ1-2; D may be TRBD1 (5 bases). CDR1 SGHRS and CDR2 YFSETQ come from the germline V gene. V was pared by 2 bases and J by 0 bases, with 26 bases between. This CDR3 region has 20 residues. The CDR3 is CASSFKRWDLLNPTNYGYTF. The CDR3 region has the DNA TGCGCCAGCAGCTTCAAACGATGGGACCTCCTGAATCCAACTAACTATGGCTACACCTTC.

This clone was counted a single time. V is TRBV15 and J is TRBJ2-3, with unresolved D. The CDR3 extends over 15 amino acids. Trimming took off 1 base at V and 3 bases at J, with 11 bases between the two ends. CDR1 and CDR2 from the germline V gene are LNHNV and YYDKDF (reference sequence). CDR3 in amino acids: CATSRGSVNTDTQYF. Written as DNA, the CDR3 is TGTGCCACCAGCAGAGGGAGCGTAAATACAGATACGCAGTATTTT.

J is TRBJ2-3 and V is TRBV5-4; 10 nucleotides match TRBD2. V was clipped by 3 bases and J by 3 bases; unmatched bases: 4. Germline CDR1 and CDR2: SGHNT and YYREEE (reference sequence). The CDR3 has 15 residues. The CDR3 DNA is TGTGCCAGCAGCTCGAAGACTAGCGGGACAGATACGCAGTATTTT. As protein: CASSSKTSGTDTQYF.

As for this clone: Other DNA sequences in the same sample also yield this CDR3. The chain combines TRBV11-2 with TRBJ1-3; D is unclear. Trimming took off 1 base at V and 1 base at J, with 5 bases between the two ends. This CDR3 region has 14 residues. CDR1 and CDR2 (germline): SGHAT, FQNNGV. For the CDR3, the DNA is TGTGCCAGCAGCTTAGGGGGATCTGGAAACACCATATATTTT. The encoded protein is CASSLGGSGNTIYF.

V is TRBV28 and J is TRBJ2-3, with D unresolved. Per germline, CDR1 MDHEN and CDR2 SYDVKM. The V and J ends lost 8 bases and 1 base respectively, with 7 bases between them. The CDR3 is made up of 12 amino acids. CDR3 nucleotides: TGTGCCAGCGGGTTGGGCACAGATACGCAGTATTTT. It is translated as CASGLGTDTQYF. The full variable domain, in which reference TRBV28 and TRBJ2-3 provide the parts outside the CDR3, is DVKVTQSSRYLVKRTGEKVFLECVQDMDHENMFWYRQDPGLGLRLIYFSYDVKMKEKGDIPEGYSVSREKKERFSLILESASTNQTSMYLCASGLGTDTQYFGPGTRLTVL.

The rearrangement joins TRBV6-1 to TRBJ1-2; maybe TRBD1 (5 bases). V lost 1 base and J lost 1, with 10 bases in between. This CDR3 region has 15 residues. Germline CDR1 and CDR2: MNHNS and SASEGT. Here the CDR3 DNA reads TGTGCCAGCAGTGAAGGGGCAGGGCTTAACTATGGCTACACCTTC. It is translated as CASSEGAGLNYGYTF.

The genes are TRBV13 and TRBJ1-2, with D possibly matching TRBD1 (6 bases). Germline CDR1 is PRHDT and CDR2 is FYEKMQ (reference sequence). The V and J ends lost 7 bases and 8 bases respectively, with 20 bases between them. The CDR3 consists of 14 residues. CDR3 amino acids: CASTVPDRSGGYTF. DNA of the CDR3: TGTGCCAGCACCGTTCCGGACAGATCTGGGGGCTACACCTTC.

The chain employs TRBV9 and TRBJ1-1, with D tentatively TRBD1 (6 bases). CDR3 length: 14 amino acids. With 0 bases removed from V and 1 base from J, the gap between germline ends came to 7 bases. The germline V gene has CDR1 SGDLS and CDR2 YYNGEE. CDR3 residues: CASSVVQGNTEAFF. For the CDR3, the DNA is TGTGCCAGCAGCGTAGTACAGGGGAACACTGAAGCTTTCTTT. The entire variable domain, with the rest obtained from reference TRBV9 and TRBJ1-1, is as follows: DSGVTQTPKHLITATGQRVTLRCSPRSGDLSVYWYQQSLDQGLQFLIQYYNGEERAKGNILERFSAQQFPDLHSELNLSSLELGDSALYFCASSVVQGNTEAFFGQGTRLTVV.

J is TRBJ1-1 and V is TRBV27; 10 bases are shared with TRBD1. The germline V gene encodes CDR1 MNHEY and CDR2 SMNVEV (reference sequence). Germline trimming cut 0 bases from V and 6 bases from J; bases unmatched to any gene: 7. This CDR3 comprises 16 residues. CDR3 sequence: CASSLSRGQGRAEAFF. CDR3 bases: TGTGCCAGCAGTTTATCGAGGGGACAGGGGCGCGCTGAAGCTTTCTTT.

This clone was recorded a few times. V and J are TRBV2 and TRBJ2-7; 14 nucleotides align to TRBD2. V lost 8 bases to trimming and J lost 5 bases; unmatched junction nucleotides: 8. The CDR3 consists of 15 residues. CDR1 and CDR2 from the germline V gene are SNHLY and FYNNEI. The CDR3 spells CASGGLAGVIHEQYF. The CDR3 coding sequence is TGTGCCAGCGGGGGACTAGCGGGAGTTATCCACGAGCAGTACTTC.

In nucleotides, the CDR3 is TGTGCCAGCAGTGAAGCTGGAGATTACAATGAGCAGTTCTTC. Translated, it gives CASSEAGDYNEQFF. The chain combines TRBV25-1 with TRBJ2-1; D call uncertain. The CDR3 is made up of 14 amino acids. Trimming removed 2 bases at V and 4 bases at J, with 9 bases between. Germline V gene sequence: CDR1 MGHDK, CDR2 SYGVNS.

Written as DNA, the CDR3 is TGTGCCAGCAGCGCAACGGTCAACACTGAAGCTTTCTTT. Its translation is CASSATVNTEAFF. V is TRBV9 and J is TRBJ1-1; D is uncertain. The germline CDR1 and CDR2 sequences are SGDLS and YYNGEE. The CDR3 spans 13 residues. With 3 bases removed from V and 2 bases from J, the gap between germline ends came to 8 bases.